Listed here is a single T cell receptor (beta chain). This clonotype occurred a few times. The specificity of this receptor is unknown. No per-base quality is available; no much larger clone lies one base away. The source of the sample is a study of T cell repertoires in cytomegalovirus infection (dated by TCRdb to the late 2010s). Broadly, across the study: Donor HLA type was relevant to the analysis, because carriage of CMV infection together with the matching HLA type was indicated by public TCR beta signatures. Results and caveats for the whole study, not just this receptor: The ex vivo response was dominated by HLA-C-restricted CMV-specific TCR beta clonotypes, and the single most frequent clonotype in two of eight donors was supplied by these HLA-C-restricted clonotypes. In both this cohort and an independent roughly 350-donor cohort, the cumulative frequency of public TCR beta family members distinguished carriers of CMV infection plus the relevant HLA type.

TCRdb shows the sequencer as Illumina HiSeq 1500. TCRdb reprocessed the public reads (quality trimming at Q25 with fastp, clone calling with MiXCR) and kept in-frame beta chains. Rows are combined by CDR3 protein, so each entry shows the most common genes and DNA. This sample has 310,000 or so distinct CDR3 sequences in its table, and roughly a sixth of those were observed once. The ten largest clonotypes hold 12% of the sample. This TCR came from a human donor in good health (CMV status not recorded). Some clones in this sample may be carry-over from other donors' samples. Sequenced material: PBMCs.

The nucleotide sequence reads as follows: TGTGCCAGCACCCGAGGGGGTTGGGAAGAGACCCAGTACTTC. It translates to CASTRGGWEETQYF. The V and J genes are TRBV6-6 and TRBJ2-5; perhaps TRBD1 is the D gene, with 6 bases matching. Trimming at the junction amounts to 7 bases on V and 3 bases on J, and the germline ends lie 15 bases apart. CDR1 and CDR2 are drawn from the germline V gene (reference sequence): MNHNY, SVGAGI. The CDR3 has 14 amino acids, counting the end cysteine and phenylalanine. The CDR3 DNA has 42 bases and is translated from base 1.